This T cell receptor (beta chain) stems from a study of identical twins. One entry per CDR3 protein, called by TCRdb with MiXCR from the 5' RACE reads. The data show under 800,000 distinct CDR3 sequences, roughly 20% seen once. This CDR3 has 13 residues. Looked up from germline, CDR1 is MNHEY and CDR2 is SVGAGI. V was cut by 0 bases and J by 10 bases, with 12 bases left in between. Points from the study as a whole: Its conclusions, products of cross-sectional statistical analysis, did not come from following the same donors.

The table lists this clonotype with a few counts. The antigen is not known. These same data were also listed under a study on T cells expressing NK-cell markers.

The TCR was taken from a woman aged 18-29 years in good health. The sequenced material came from PBMCs. The chain has TRBV6-5 and TRBJ1-2, with D perhaps TRBD1 (5 bases). This CDR3 is CASSYSMGLLYTF. CDR3 bases: TGTGCCAGCAGTTACTCGATGGGGCTCCTCTACACCTTC.